Presented here are 29 T cell receptor beta chains from one specimen sequenced in a study of Ad26.COV2.S vaccination and SARS-CoV-2 variants. As to treatment: around 19 received Ad26.COV2.S at low or high dose, single or two shots; several received placebo; per-sample allocation not given. Day 63 after the first vaccine or placebo injection was the time point for sampling. TCRdb's table, derived via immunoSEQ multiplex PCR, lists solely in-frame clones and lacks some. The sample lists a few hundred thousand clones, 75% to 90% seen once, with 1.9% in the top ten. The starting material was peripheral blood, obtained in a trial of Ad26.COV2.S vaccine versus placebo. The receptor set was obtained from a person between 18 and 65 years old who received the Ad26.COV2.S COVID-19 vaccine or a placebo.

The V gene is TRBV6-2 or TRBV6-3, the J gene TRBJ1-1, with TRBD1 matching over 7 bases. The V gene end was trimmed by 5 bases and the J gene end by 2 bases; junction bases not matched to a gene: 11. CDR1 MNHEY and CDR2 SVGEGT come from the germline V gene. This CDR3 has 16 residues. Here the CDR3 DNA reads TGTGCCAGCAGTCCGTTCCCGGGACAGCTAAACACTGAAGCTTTCTTT. Translated: CASSPFPGQLNTEAFF.

The chain combines TRBV13 with TRBJ2-1; D gene ambiguous. The CDR3 covers 11 residues. Germline CDR1 and CDR2: PRHDT and FYEKMQ (reference sequence). V was shortened by 2 bases and J by 10 bases, with 6 bases between the two germline ends. CDR3: CASSLRGEQFF. CDR3 sequence (DNA): TGTGCCAGCAGCTTACGTGGGGAGCAGTTCTTC. The full variable domain, with the rest looked up from reference TRBV13 and TRBJ2-1, is AAGVIQSPRHLIKEKRETATLKCYPIPRHDTVYWYQQGPGQDPQFLISFYEKMQSDKGSIPDRFSAQQFSDYHSELNMSSLELGDSALYFCASSLRGEQFFGPGTRLTVL.

V gene TRBV5-5 combines with J gene TRBJ2-5, with 8 bases lining up with TRBD1. There are 13 residues in the CDR3. Germline lookup yields CDR1 SGHKS and CDR2 YYEKEE (reference sequence). V trimming: 2 bases; J trimming: 8 bases; junction bases outside the gene matches: 5. CDR3 sequence reads: CASSLQGDETQYF. For the CDR3, the DNA is TGTGCCAGCAGCTTACAGGGGGACGAAACCCAGTACTTC.

The genes are TRBV19 and TRBJ2-1; TRBD2 matches 10 bases. After removal of 4 bases from V and 2 bases from J, the junction contained 5 bases not matched to a gene. There are 16 residues in the CDR3. Germline CDR1 reads LNHDA; CDR2 reads SQIVND (reference sequence). For the CDR3, the DNA is TGTGCCAGTAGTACGAATAGCGGGAGGCCCTACAATGAGCAGTTCTTC. As protein: CASSTNSGRPYNEQFF.

V usage is TRBV3-1 (or the pseudogene TRBV3-2) and J usage is TRBJ1-1, with a possible D match to TRBD1 (5 bases). Germline V CDR1 and CDR2: LGHDT, YNNKEL (reference sequence). V was clipped by 3 bases and J by 1 base, with 9 bases between them. This CDR3 is built from 14 residues. The CDR3 bases are TGTGCCAGCAGCCATGGCCAGGGGAACACTGAAGCTTTCTTT. Amino acid sequence: CASSHGQGNTEAFF.

The chain combines TRBV30 with TRBJ1-6, with 7 bases aligning to TRBD1. The germline V gene encodes CDR1 GTSNPN and CDR2 SVGIG (reference sequence). The CDR3 length is 14 residues. V trimming: 7 bases; J trimming: 7 bases; junction bases outside the gene matches: 10. CDR3 nucleotides: TGTGCCTTGGACGGGACAGCGGGGAATTCACCCCTCCACTTT. Protein: CALDGTAGNSPLHF.

There are a few counts of this clone. The CDR3 nucleotides read TGTGCCAGCAGCGTAGGCCCAATTGAAAAACTGTTTTTT. It translates to CASSVGPIEKLFF. The chain links TRBV9 to TRBJ1-4; D unclear. The CDR3 covers 13 residues. CDR1 SGDLS and CDR2 YYNGEE come from the germline V gene. Trimming took 0 bases from V and 7 from J, leaving 7 bases between them.

The chain recombines TRBV18 with TRBJ2-5; no clear D gene. Germline CDR1 is KGHSH and CDR2 is LQKENI. The CDR3 consists of 14 residues. V gave up 2 bases and J gave up 7 bases, with 14 bases separating them. This CDR3 reads CASSPAPQYGTQYF. CDR3 nucleotides: TGTGCCAGCTCACCAGCGCCACAGTACGGGACCCAGTACTTC.

The V gene is TRBV18, the J gene TRBJ1-1; 9 positions agree with TRBD1. The ends lost 6 bases at V and 1 base at J; junction bases unmatched: 3. The CDR3 is 14 residues long. From germline, CDR1 is KGHSH and CDR2 LQKENI. CDR3 region: CASSTGGRNTEAFF. CDR3 nucleotides: TGTGCCAGCTCGACAGGGGGTCGGAACACTGAAGCTTTCTTT.

This chain uses TRBV6-5 with TRBJ2-1; TRBD1 agrees at 9 bases. CDR1 and CDR2 (germline): MNHEY, SVGAGI. V gave up 4 bases and J gave up 9 bases; unmatched junction bases: 10. The CDR3 runs to 15 residues. CDR3 sequence reads: CASSLTGTGKGEQFF. Here the CDR3 DNA reads TGTGCCAGCAGTTTAACCGGGACAGGGAAAGGTGAGCAGTTCTTC.

The chain is built from TRBV15 and TRBJ2-5; tentatively, D is TRBD2 (5 bases). In germline, CDR1 is LNHNV, CDR2 YYDKDF (reference sequence). There are 13 residues in the CDR3. The V gene lost 6 bases and the J gene lost 4 bases, with 12 bases spanning the gap. CDR3 sequence (DNA): TGTGCCACCAGTATCACTAGTCGAGAGACCCAGTACTTC. It codes for CATSITSRETQYF.

CDR3 sequence: CASGFGGAGRVRTDTQYF. CDR3 in DNA: TGTGCCAGCGGATTTGGCGGGGCGGGACGAGTGCGCACAGATACGCAGTATTTT. The rearrangement uses TRBV27 and TRBJ2-3; D is possibly TRBD2 (6 bases). Trimming removed 8 bases from V and 1 base from J, with 25 bases in between. Germline values: CDR1 MNHEY, CDR2 SMNVEV (reference sequence). CDR3 length: 18 amino acids.

The CDR3 here is CATSDAGMYNEQFF. CDR3 nucleotides: TGTGCCACCAGTGACGCTGGCATGTACAATGAGCAGTTCTTC. The chain links TRBV24-1 to TRBJ2-1; unclear D gene. The ends were cut back, 4 bases at V and 4 bases at J, with 10 bases in the middle. This CDR3 contains 14 residues. Germline CDR1 reads KGHDR; CDR2 reads SFDVKD.

The rearrangement links TRBV28 to TRBJ2-5; the D is unclear. The CDR3 has 13 residues. Germline CDR1 and CDR2: MDHEN and SYDVKM. Trimming took 7 bases from V and 4 from J, leaving 13 bases between them. As DNA, the CDR3 is TGTGCCAGCACCTTAGAAGGGTTAGAGACCCAGTACTTC. It encodes CASTLEGLETQYF.

The chain recombines TRBV10-2 with TRBJ2-1, with 10 bases fitting TRBD1. The J segment lost 5 bases and the V segment lost 7 bases, leaving 11 bases of the junction unmatched. The CDR3 spans 16 residues. The V gene's germline CDR1 is WSHSY and CDR2 SAAADI. For the CDR3, the DNA is TGCGCCAGCACCAACCGCCGGGACAGGGGAGACAATGAGCAGTTCTTC. This gives the protein CASTNRRDRGDNEQFF.

The J gene is TRBJ2-7, the V gene TRBV11-2; possible D gene TRBD1, 8 bases. The V gene lost 1 base and the J gene lost 6 bases, with 19 bases spanning the gap. Germline CDR1 SGHAT, CDR2 FQNNGV. The CDR3 extends over 16 amino acids. The CDR3 DNA sequence: TGTGCCAGCAGCTTAGCAATTGGACAGGGAGGGCCCGAGCAGTACTTC. As protein: CASSLAIGQGGPEQYF.

The chain uses TRBV5-4 and TRBJ2-2; the match to TRBD2 covers 13 bases. From germline, CDR1 is SGHNT and CDR2 YYREEE (reference sequence). V lost 4 bases, J lost 0 bases, and 3 bases stayed unmatched. The CDR3 sequence is 17 residues long. The CDR3 DNA reads as TGTGCCAGCAGCCCACTAGCGGGAGGGTCGAACACCGGGGAGCTGTTTTTT. Protein sequence: CASSPLAGGSNTGELFF.

The V and J genes are TRBV2 and TRBJ2-6, with D tentatively TRBD1 (6 bases). CDR1 and CDR2 (germline): SNHLY, FYNNEI. Trimming removed 6 bases at V and 0 bases at J, with 18 bases between. The CDR3 runs to 18 residues. CDR3 sequence reads: CASRGPDSPLSGANVLTF. The CDR3 nucleotides read TGTGCCAGCAGGGGGCCGGACAGTCCTCTCTCTGGGGCCAACGTCCTGACTTTC.

The chain recombines TRBV24-1 with TRBJ2-1; the D call may be TRBD1 or TRBD2 (5 bases each). Germline CDR1 reads KGHDR; CDR2 reads SFDVKD. The ends were cut back, 1 base at V and 8 bases at J, with 23 bases in the middle. The CDR3 runs 18 residues. The CDR3 DNA reads TGTGCCACCAGTGATTTCCCCGCCTCGGGAAGGGGTGTCTATGAGCAGTTCTTC. As protein: CATSDFPASGRGVYEQFF.

This clone was recorded only once. The rearrangement uses TRBV9 and TRBJ2-1, with TRBD2 matching 13 bases. The CDR3 sequence is 15 residues long. V lost 5 bases, J lost 8 bases, and 7 bases stayed unmatched. CDR1 is SGDLS and CDR2 is YYNGEE in the germline V gene. This CDR3 is CASRDELAGGHEQFF. The CDR3 DNA reads as TGTGCCAGCAGGGACGAACTAGCGGGAGGGCATGAGCAGTTCTTC.

This clone has just a few counts. The genes are TRBV28 and TRBJ1-1; D may be TRBD1 (5 bases). Germline V gives CDR1 MDHEN, CDR2 SYDVKM. CDR3 length: 16 amino acids. V was cut by 6 bases and J by 3 bases, with 20 bases left in between. CDR3 bases: TGTGCCAGCAGCTCCCCCTCGGGGGTATCGTACACTGAAGCTTTCTTT. Protein: CASSSPSGVSYTEAFF.

The CDR3 region is CASSLVSEGRQGNEQFF. The CDR3 coding sequence is TGTGCCAGCAGCTTAGTGTCCGAGGGCCGGCAGGGCAATGAGCAGTTCTTC. J is TRBJ2-1 and V is TRBV11-2; D is tentatively TRBD1 or TRBD2 (5 bases each). V was shortened by 1 base and J by 6 bases, with 19 bases between the two germline ends. The V gene's germline CDR1 is SGHAT and CDR2 FQNNGV. CDR3 length: 17 amino acids.

This chain links TRBV5-6 with TRBJ2-1; 9 bases line up with TRBD2. This CDR3 is 15 amino acids long. V shed 4 bases, J shed 2 bases, and the junction held 4 bases outside the gene matches. Per germline, CDR1 SGHDT and CDR2 YYEEEE. CDR3 nucleotide sequence: TGTGCCAGCAGCCCGACTAGCGGAACCTACAATGAGCAGTTCTTC. It codes for CASSPTSGTYNEQFF.

The chain has TRBV6-4 and TRBJ1-5, with unresolved D. The CDR3 covers 12 residues. Germline V gives CDR1 MRHNA, CDR2 SNTAGT. V was trimmed by 6 bases and J by 7 bases, leaving 10 bases between them. CDR3 region: CASSGERQPQHF. CDR3 in DNA: TGTGCCAGCAGCGGGGAGAGACAGCCCCAGCATTTT.

V gene TRBV27 combines with J gene TRBJ2-7, with TRBD1 as a possible D gene (5 bases). V was trimmed by 1 base and J by 3 bases, leaving 19 bases between them. This CDR3 contains 17 residues. The V gene's germline CDR1 is MNHEY and CDR2 SMNVEV (reference sequence). The CDR3 loop reads CASSLYSTRAPLYEQYF. The CDR3 coding sequence is TGTGCCAGCAGTTTATACTCCACCAGGGCTCCCCTCTACGAGCAGTACTTC.

The V gene is TRBV5-4, the J gene TRBJ1-2, with 7 bases aligning to TRBD1. The V gene end was trimmed by 0 bases and the J gene end by 5 bases; junction bases not matched to a gene: 7. Germline CDR1 and CDR2: SGHNT and YYREEE (reference sequence). This CDR3 has 15 amino acids. The CDR3 coding sequence is TGTGCCAGCAGCTTGGCCGCCGGGACAGAGTATGGCTACACCTTC. This gives the protein CASSLAAGTEYGYTF. Full variable domain (rest looked up from reference TRBV5-4 and TRBJ1-2): ETGVTQSPTHLIKTRGQQVTLRCSSQSGHNTVSWYQQALGQGPQFIFQYYREEENGRGNFPPRFSGLQFPNYSSELNVNALELDDSALYLCASSLAAGTEYGYTFGSGTRLTVV.

The chain couples TRBV19 to TRBJ1-2; maybe TRBD1 (5 bases). Germline CDR1 and CDR2: LNHDA and SQIVND (reference sequence). The CDR3 consists of 13 residues. V was pared by 7 bases and J by 3 bases, with 12 bases between. The CDR3 DNA reads as TGTGCCAGTAACATACAGGACGACTATGGCTACACCTTC. Protein: CASNIQDDYGYTF.

V gene TRBV12-5 combines with J gene TRBJ1-6; tentative D call: TRBD1 (5 bases). The CDR3 consists of 19 residues. Germline assignment: CDR1 LGHNT and CDR2 FRNRAP. V lost 1 base, J lost 0 bases, and 16 bases lay in between. The CDR3 loop is CASGLGFAGGSSYNSPLHF. The CDR3 DNA reads TGTGCTAGTGGTTTGGGATTCGCGGGGGGAAGCTCCTATAATTCACCCCTCCACTTT.

The chain carries TRBV18 and TRBJ2-1, with D perhaps matching TRBD2 (6 bases). Germline V gene data show CDR1 as KGHSH and CDR2 as LQKENI. This CDR3 region has 15 residues. Deletions cut 4 bases from V and 5 bases from J, with 15 bases between. The DNA of the CDR3 is TGTGCCAGCTCACTTAATAACGGGAGAGACAATGAGCAGTTCTTC. Protein: CASSLNNGRDNEQFF.